The following is a T cell receptor beta chain sequence with its context. Its target is unknown. Donors showed nominal health when sampled, although they likely had unrecorded immune exposures. 13 Jbeta primers and 60 Vbeta primers were used for the PCR. Some clones are missing from TCRdb's copy, which holds only in-frame ones; the method was immunoSEQ multiplex PCR. The sample spans roughly 120,000 clones; the ten largest clones claim around 2.7%. The source of the sample is a study of cytomegalovirus exposure and HLA in healthy donors. General study points: Per published accounts, TCR beta sequences correctly predicted the HLA-A and HLA-B alleles of most subjects.

This sequence was found in a man younger than 45 in good health and CMV-seronegative. The sample taken for sequencing was PBMCs.

For the CDR3, the DNA is TGTGCCAGCGCCGTGGGGAGGGGCACCGGGGAGCTGTTTTTT. As protein: CASAVGRGTGELFF. The chain employs TRBV7-7 and TRBJ2-2; TRBD2 matches at 7 bases. There are 14 residues in the CDR3. Trimming at V came to 8 bases and at J to 4 bases, leaving 7 bases not matched to a gene. CDR1 and CDR2 (germline): SSHAT, FNYEAQ (reference sequence).